This paragraph reports one T cell receptor (beta chain). This sample stems from a study of blood T cell repertoires in COVID-19. Study details: Researchers got acute and convalescent COVID-19 samples from the United States, Italy and Spain. PBMCs, B-cell-depleted T cells, or T cells provided the cDNA or gDNA that made up the material.

Measured with immunoSEQ multiplex PCR; TCRdb has only the in-frame clones, and not every one. The table lists about 140,000 clones, about three quarters of them singletons, with approximately 9% in the top ten. CDR3 length: 14 residues. Germline V gene lookup returns CDR1 MNHNY and CDR2 SVGAGI (reference sequence). V lost 1 base to trimming and J lost 6 bases; unmatched junction nucleotides: 0. V usage is TRBV6-6 and J usage is TRBJ2-1, with 10 nucleotides matching TRBD1. The sequencing sample was made of peripheral blood. The TCR was taken from a woman aged 45-60 years with active or convalescent COVID-19. In nucleotides, the CDR3 is TGTGCCAGCAGTTACTGGGACAGGGGCAATGAGCAGTTCTTC. This sequence encodes CASSYWDRGNEQFF.